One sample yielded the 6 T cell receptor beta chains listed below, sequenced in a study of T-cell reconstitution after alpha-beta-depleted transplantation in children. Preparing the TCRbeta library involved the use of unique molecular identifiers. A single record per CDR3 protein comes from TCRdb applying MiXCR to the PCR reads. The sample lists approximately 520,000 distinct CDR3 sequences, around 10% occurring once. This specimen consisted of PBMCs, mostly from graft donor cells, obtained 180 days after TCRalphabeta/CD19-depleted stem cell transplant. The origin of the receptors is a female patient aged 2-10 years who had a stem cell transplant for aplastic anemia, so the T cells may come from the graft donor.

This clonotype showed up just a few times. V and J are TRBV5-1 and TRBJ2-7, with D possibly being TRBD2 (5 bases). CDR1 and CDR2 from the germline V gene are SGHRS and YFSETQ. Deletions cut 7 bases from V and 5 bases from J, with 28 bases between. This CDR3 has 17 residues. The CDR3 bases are TGCGCCAGCCTTCCCCCAGCTGCATCTGTCCGGAGGCACGAGCAGTACTTC. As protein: CASLPPAASVRRHEQYF.

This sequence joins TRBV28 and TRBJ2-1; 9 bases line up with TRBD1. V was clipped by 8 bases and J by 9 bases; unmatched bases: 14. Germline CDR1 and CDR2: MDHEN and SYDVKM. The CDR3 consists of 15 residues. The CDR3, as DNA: TGTGCCAGCGCCACTGGGGGACAGGGATCCGGTGAGCAGTTCTTC. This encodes CASATGGQGSGEQFF. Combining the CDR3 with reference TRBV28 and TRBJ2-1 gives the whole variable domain DVKVTQSSRYLVKRTGEKVFLECVQDMDHENMFWYRQDPGLGLRLIYFSYDVKMKEKGDIPEGYSVSREKKERFSLILESASTNQTSMYLCASATGGQGSGEQFFGPGTRLTVL.

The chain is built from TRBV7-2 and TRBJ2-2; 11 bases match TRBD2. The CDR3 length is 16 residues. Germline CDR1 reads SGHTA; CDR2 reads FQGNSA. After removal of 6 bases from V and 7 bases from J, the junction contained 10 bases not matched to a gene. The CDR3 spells CASRPLTSGKGGELFF. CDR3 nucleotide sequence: TGTGCCAGCAGGCCATTGACTAGCGGGAAGGGCGGGGAGCTGTTTTTT.

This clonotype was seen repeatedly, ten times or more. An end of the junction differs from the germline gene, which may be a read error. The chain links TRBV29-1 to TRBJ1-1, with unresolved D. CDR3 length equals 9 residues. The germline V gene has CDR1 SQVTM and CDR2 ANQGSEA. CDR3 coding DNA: TGCAGCGTTGACTCCGGGAGCAACTTT. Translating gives CSVDSGSNF.

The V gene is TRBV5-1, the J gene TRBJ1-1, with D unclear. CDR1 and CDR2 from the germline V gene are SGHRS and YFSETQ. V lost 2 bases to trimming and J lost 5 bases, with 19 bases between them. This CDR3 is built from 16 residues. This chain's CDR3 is CASSLLGYQVRTEAFF. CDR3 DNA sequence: TGCGCCAGCAGCTTATTGGGTTACCAGGTCCGGACTGAAGCTTTCTTT. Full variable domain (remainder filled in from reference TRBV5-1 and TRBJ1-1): KAGVTQTPRYLIKTRGQQVTLSCSPISGHRSVSWYQQTPGQGLQFLFEYFSETQRNKGNFPGRFSGRQFSNSRSEMNVSTLELGDSALYLCASSLLGYQVRTEAFFGQGTRLTVV.

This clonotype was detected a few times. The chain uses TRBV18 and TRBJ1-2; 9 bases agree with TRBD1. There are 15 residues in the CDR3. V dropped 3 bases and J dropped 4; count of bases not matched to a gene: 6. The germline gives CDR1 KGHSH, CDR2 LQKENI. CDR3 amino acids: CASSPPDRGPYGYTF. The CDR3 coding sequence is TGTGCCAGCTCACCCCCGGACAGGGGTCCCTATGGCTACACCTTC.